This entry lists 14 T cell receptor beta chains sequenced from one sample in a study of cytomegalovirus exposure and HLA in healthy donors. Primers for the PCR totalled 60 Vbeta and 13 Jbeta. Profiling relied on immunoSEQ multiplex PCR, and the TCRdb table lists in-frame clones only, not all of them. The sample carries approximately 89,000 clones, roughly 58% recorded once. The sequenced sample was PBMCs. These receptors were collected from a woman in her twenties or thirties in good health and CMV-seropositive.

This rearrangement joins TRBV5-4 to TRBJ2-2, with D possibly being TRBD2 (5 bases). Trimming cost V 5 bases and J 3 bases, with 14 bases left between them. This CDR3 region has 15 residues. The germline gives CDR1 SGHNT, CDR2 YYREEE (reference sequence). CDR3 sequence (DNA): TGTGCCAGCAGTCGTATAGTGGAGGACACCGGGGAGCTGTTTTTT. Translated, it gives CASSRIVEDTGELFF.

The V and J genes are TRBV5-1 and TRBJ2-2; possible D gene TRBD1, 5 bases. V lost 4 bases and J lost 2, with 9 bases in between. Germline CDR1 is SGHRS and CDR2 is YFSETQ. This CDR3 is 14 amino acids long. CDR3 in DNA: TGCGCCAGCAGCGTCGACAGAAACACCGGGGAGCTGTTTTTT. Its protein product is CASSVDRNTGELFF. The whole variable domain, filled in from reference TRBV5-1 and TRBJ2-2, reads KAGVTQTPRYLIKTRGQQVTLSCSPISGHRSVSWYQQTPGQGLQFLFEYFSETQRNKGNFPGRFSGRQFSNSRSEMNVSTLELGDSALYLCASSVDRNTGELFFGEGSRLTVL.

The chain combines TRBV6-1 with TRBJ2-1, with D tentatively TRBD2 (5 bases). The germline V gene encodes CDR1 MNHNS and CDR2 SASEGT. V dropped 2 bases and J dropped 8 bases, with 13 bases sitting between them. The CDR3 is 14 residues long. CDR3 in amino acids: CASSEWVATHEQFF. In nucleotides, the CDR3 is TGTGCCAGCAGTGAATGGGTAGCGACGCATGAGCAGTTCTTC.

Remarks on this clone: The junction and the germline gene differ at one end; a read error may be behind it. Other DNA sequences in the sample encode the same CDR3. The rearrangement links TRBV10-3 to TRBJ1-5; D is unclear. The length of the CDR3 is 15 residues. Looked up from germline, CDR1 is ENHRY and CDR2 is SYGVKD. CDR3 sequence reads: CAISEKEGSSQPQHF. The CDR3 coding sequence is TGTGCCATCAGTGAGAAGGAAGGGAGCAGTCAGCCCCAGCATTTT.

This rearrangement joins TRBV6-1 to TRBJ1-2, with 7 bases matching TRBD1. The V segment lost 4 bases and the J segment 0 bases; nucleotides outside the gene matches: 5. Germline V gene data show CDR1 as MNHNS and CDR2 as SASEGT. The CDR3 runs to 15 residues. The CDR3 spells CASSATGFANYGYTF. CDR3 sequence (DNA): TGTGCCAGCAGTGCGACAGGGTTTGCTAACTATGGCTACACCTTC.

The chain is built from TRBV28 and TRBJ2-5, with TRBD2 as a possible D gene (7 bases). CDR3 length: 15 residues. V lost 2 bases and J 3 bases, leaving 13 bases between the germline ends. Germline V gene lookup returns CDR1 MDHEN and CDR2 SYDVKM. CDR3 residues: CASSLGGASKETQYF. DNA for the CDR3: TGTGCCAGCAGTTTAGGGGGGGCCTCCAAAGAGACCCAGTACTTC.

CDR3 sequence (DNA): TGTGCCAGCAGTTTATTTCCTAGCGGGGACACTTTCTACGAGCAGTACTTC. It specifies CASSLFPSGDTFYEQYF. The chain couples TRBV28 to TRBJ2-7, with 9 nucleotides matching TRBD2. There are 17 residues in the CDR3. The J segment lost 3 bases and the V segment lost 1 base, leaving 10 bases of the junction unmatched. The germline V gene has CDR1 MDHEN and CDR2 SYDVKM. The full variable domain, its missing parts supplied by reference TRBV28 and TRBJ2-7, is DVKVTQSSRYLVKRTGEKVFLECVQDMDHENMFWYRQDPGLGLRLIYFSYDVKMKEKGDIPEGYSVSREKKERFSLILESASTNQTSMYLCASSLFPSGDTFYEQYFGPGTRLTVT.

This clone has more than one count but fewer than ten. CDR3 sequence (DNA): TGTGCCAGCAGCCCACAGGGGGCGTCTGGAAACACCATATATTTT. This translates into CASSPQGASGNTIYF. This sequence joins TRBV7-9 and TRBJ1-3; 9 nucleotides line up with TRBD1. The CDR3 is 15 residues long. Germline lookup yields CDR1 SEHNR and CDR2 FQNEAQ (reference sequence). With V trimmed by 5 bases and J by 1 base, 3 bases remained unmatched.

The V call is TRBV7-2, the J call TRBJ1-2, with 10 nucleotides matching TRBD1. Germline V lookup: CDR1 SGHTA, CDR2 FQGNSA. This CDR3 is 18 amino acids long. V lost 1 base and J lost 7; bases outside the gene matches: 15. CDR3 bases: TGTGCCAGCAGCTTAGAAGGGTCCGGGACAGGGGCCCTGGGTGGCTACACCTTC. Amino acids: CASSLEGSGTGALGGYTF.

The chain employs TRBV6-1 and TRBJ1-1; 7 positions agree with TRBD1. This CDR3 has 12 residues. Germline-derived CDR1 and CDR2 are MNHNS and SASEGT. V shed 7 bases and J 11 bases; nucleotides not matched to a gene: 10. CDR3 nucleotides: TGTGCCAGCACAATAGACAGGGTAGAGGCTTTCTTT. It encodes CASTIDRVEAFF.

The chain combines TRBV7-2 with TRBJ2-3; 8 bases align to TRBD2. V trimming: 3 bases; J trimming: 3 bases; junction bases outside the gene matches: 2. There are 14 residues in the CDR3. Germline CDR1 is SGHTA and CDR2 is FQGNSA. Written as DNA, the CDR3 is TGTGCCAGCAGCTTGGGACTAGGGACAGATACGCAGTATTTT. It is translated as CASSLGLGTDTQYF.

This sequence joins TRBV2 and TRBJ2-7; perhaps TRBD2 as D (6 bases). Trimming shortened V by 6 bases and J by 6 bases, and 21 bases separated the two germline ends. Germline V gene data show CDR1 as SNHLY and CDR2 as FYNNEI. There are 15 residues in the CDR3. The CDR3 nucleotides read TGTGCCAGCAGGCTGGGTAGCGGAGAGGCGGGCGAGCAGTACTTC. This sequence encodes CASRLGSGEAGEQYF.

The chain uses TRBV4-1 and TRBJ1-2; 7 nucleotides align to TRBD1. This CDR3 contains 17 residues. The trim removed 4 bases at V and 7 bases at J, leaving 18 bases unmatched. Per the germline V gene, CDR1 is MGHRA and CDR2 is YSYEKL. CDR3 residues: CASSPSAQGYSFSGYTF. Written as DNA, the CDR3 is TGCGCCAGCAGCCCATCGGCACAGGGGTACTCTTTTTCTGGCTACACCTTC.

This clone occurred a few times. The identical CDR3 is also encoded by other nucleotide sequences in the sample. CDR3 bases: TGTGCCAGCAGTGACTCTAGGGGTGGATACAATGAGCAGTTCTTC. Its translation: CASSDSRGGYNEQFF. V is TRBV6-4 and J is TRBJ2-1; perhaps TRBD1 as D (5 bases). Germline V CDR1 and CDR2: MRHNA, SNTAGT. This CDR3 spans 15 amino acids. V was pared by 0 bases and J by 4 bases, with 10 bases between.